The 32 T cell receptor beta chains presented below share a single source sample, sequenced in a study of identical twins. One entry per CDR3 protein results from TCRdb running MiXCR on the 5' RACE reads. The sample gives approximately 670,000 distinct CDR3 sequences, 5.5% to 6.5% of which show up once; around 1.9% is in the top ten. Sample: naive T cells sorted from blood. These receptors all come from a young man in good health.

This clonotype has only a few counts. V and J are TRBV20-1 and TRBJ2-1; the D gene is possibly TRBD2 (6 bases). Germline V gene lookup returns CDR1 DFQATT and CDR2 SNEGSKA (reference sequence). The CDR3 loop spans 16 amino acids. Trimming stripped 4 bases from V and 0 bases from J, with 16 bases between. The CDR3 DNA is TGCAGTGCTACCCGTCGACTAGTCTTCTCCTACAATGAGCAGTTCTTC. Translating it yields CSATRRLVFSYNEQFF.

The table lists this clonotype with many counts. The rearrangement joins TRBV11-1 to TRBJ2-2, with D possibly being TRBD2 (7 bases). V lost 4 bases and J lost 0, with 21 bases in between. This CDR3 is 19 amino acids long. Germline CDR1 and CDR2: SGHAT and FQDESV (reference sequence). The CDR3 region has the DNA TGTGCCAGCAGCTCCTTTAGGGGGGGCCCCACTGCGAACACCGGGGAGCTGTTTTTT. The encoded protein is CASSSFRGGPTANTGELFF. Variable domain in full (rest from reference TRBV11-1 and TRBJ2-2): EAEVAQSPRYKITEKSQAVAFWCDPISGHATLYWYRQILGQGPELLVQFQDESVVDDSQLPKDRFSAERLKGVDSTLKIQPAELGDSAMYLCASSSFRGGPTANTGELFFGEGSRLTVL.

In its sample, this clonotype was seen a few times. The chain joins TRBV7-9 to TRBJ1-5; no reliable D call. The germline V gene encodes CDR1 SEHNR and CDR2 FQNEAQ (reference sequence). This CDR3 region has 15 residues. The V gene lost 5 bases and the J gene lost 4 bases, with 15 bases spanning the gap. The DNA of the CDR3 is TGTGCCAGCAGCCGCAGCCCTATCGAAAATCAGCCCCAGCATTTT. Translated, it gives CASSRSPIENQPQHF.

This clonotype was observed at least ten times. The J gene is TRBJ2-1, the V gene TRBV29-1, with 7 bases matching TRBD2. Trimming at V came to 4 bases and at J to 3 bases, leaving 6 bases not matched to a gene. The CDR3 covers 14 residues. The germline V gene has CDR1 SQVTM and CDR2 ANQGSEA. The CDR3 loop is CSVARGRDYNEQFF. The CDR3 coding sequence is TGCAGCGTTGCTCGCGGGAGAGACTACAATGAGCAGTTCTTC.

The table lists this clonotype with many counts. The chain couples TRBV4-3 to TRBJ2-1, with TRBD2 matching 10 bases. V lost 3 bases, J lost 4 bases, and 3 bases stayed unmatched. Germline V CDR1 and CDR2: LGHNA, YSLEER. The CDR3 loop spans 15 amino acids. The CDR3 DNA reads TGCGCCAGCAGCCACGGACTAGCGGAGTACAATGAGCAGTTCTTC. Translated, it gives CASSHGLAEYNEQFF.

This rearrangement joins TRBV14 to TRBJ2-2; 12 bases fit TRBD2. Germline CDR1 reads SGHDN; CDR2 reads FVKESK. The CDR3 has 18 residues. Trimming removed 1 base from V and 4 bases from J; junction bases left unmatched: 7. CDR3 loop: CASSQGLAGVASTGELFF. DNA for the CDR3: TGTGCCAGCAGCCAAGGACTAGCGGGAGTTGCTAGCACCGGGGAGCTGTTTTTT.

This chain links TRBV7-6 with TRBJ2-2, with 7 nucleotides matching TRBD2. The CDR3 consists of 17 residues. The junction had 11 bases not matched to a gene; V was cut back by 5 bases and J by 2 bases. Germline V CDR1 and CDR2: SGHVS, FNYEAQ. CDR3 sequence: CASSLVPPGLNTGELFF. CDR3 in DNA: TGTGCCAGCAGCCTAGTACCTCCGGGACTAAACACCGGGGAGCTGTTTTTT.

The V call is TRBV7-9, the J call TRBJ2-7; D not certain. V lost 4 bases, J lost 4 bases, and 20 bases lay in between. CDR3 length: 16 amino acids. CDR1 and CDR2 (germline): SEHNR, FQNEAQ (reference sequence). The CDR3: CASSSGGPTSLYEQYF. In DNA form, the CDR3 reads TGTGCCAGCAGCTCCGGCGGACCCACGTCCCTTTACGAGCAGTACTTC.

This clonotype appeared a few times. The gene calls are TRBV29-1 and TRBJ2-1; TRBD2 matches 14 bases. Trimming cost V 3 bases and J 2 bases; bases outside gene matches: 3. CDR1 SQVTM and CDR2 ANQGSEA come from the germline V gene. The CDR3 length is 16 residues. CDR3 in DNA: TGCAGCGTTGACGGGACTAGCGGGAGCACCTACAATGAGCAGTTCTTC. Translation: CSVDGTSGSTYNEQFF.

There are many counts of this clonotype. V and J are TRBV13 and TRBJ2-1, with 9 nucleotides matching TRBD2. Germline V gene sequence: CDR1 PRHDT, CDR2 FYEKMQ (reference sequence). J gave up 9 bases and V 5 bases, and 14 bases lay outside the gene matches. This CDR3 has 16 amino acids. As DNA, the CDR3 is TGTGCCAGCAGCCCGCAGGGACTAGCCATCTGGGTTGAGCAGTTCTTC. This gives the protein CASSPQGLAIWVEQFF.

The V and J genes are TRBV7-2 and TRBJ2-5; 16 bases are shared with TRBD2. Germline trimming cut 0 bases from V and 7 bases from J; bases unmatched to any gene: 8. Germline CDR1 and CDR2: SGHTA and FQGNSA. CDR3 length: 18 residues. The CDR3 sequence: CASSLAPGGTSGRGTQYF. The CDR3 nucleotides read TGTGCCAGCAGCTTAGCGCCGGGGGGGACTAGCGGGAGGGGGACCCAGTACTTC.

This clonotype has ten or more counts. The chain employs TRBV10-3 and TRBJ2-5, with TRBD2 as a possible D gene (6 bases). CDR3 length: 17 residues. V lost 0 bases, J lost 3 bases, and 17 bases lay in between. CDR1 and CDR2 from the germline V gene are ENHRY and SYGVKD. The CDR3 sequence: CAISESTPGLTKETQYF. The CDR3 region has the DNA TGTGCCATCAGTGAGTCGACCCCCGGACTAACAAAAGAGACCCAGTACTTC.

The chain links TRBV12-3 or TRBV12-4 to TRBJ1-1, with 8 bases matching TRBD1. V shed 6 bases and J 6 bases; nucleotides not matched to a gene: 9. The CDR3 has 14 residues. This CDR3 is CASRPDRANSEAFF. In nucleotides, the CDR3 is TGTGCCAGCAGACCGGACAGGGCCAACTCTGAAGCTTTCTTT.

The chain has TRBV21-1 and TRBJ2-3. TRBV21-1 is annotated as a pseudogene. The CDR3 runs 16 residues. CDR3 loop: CASSKKWRLATDTQYF. For the CDR3, the DNA is TGTGCCAGCAGCAAAAAGTGGAGACTAGCGACAGATACGCAGTATTTT.

There are many counts of this clonotype. The gene calls are TRBV20-1 and TRBJ1-5, with D uncertain. The germline CDR1 and CDR2 sequences are DFQATT and SNEGSKA (reference sequence). Trimming removed 0 bases at V and 1 base at J, with 7 bases between. CDR3 size: 14 residues. The CDR3 DNA reads as TGCAGTGCTAGAGAAACGAGGAGCAATCAGCCCCAGCATTTT. This translates into CSARETRSNQPQHF.

This clonotype was found many times. This rearrangement joins TRBV6-2 or TRBV6-3 to TRBJ2-3; no firm D call. The CDR3 totals 11 residues. Germline CDR1 is MNHEY and CDR2 is SVGEGT. Trimming took off 2 bases at V and 7 bases at J, with 4 bases between the two ends. The CDR3 sequence is CASSYGYTQYF. In DNA form, the CDR3 reads TGTGCCAGCAGTTACGGGTATACGCAGTATTTT.

At least ten counts were recorded for this clonotype. The chain joins TRBV12-3 or TRBV12-4 to TRBJ2-3; no definite D call. This CDR3 is 15 amino acids long. V lost 4 bases to trimming and J lost 5 bases, with 16 bases between them. This chain's CDR3 is CASSSSAKGIDTQYF. The CDR3 DNA is TGTGCCAGCAGTTCCTCTGCCAAGGGCATAGATACGCAGTATTTT.

A note on this clonotype: The junction does not match germline at one end; this may be a read error. V usage is TRBV12-3 or TRBV12-4 and J usage is TRBJ2-1; D is unclear. The CDR3 has 11 residues. The CDR3: CAGSPNNEQFF. CDR3 sequence (DNA): TGTGCCGGCAGTCCTAACAATGAGCAGTTCTTC.

In this sample, this clonotype turned up a few times. Possible read error: a much larger clone is one base away. The chain uses TRBV7-2 and TRBJ2-2; D is ambiguous. V was pared by 5 bases and J by 0 bases, with 7 bases between. Per the germline V gene, CDR1 is SGHTA and CDR2 is FQGNSA. The CDR3 contains 14 residues. The CDR3 here is CASSPAPNTGELFF. DNA for the CDR3: TGTGCCAGCAGCCCGGCACCGAACACCGGGGAGCTGTTTTTT.

This clonotype was seen many times. The V and J genes are TRBV2 and TRBJ1-1; 8 positions match TRBD1. Per the germline V gene, CDR1 is SNHLY and CDR2 is FYNNEI. The CDR3 contains 13 residues. Unmatched junction bases numbered 4, after V lost 9 bases and J lost 1 base. CDR3: CARRDRSNTEAFF. The CDR3 bases are TGTGCCAGGAGGGACAGGTCGAACACTGAAGCTTTCTTT.

This clonotype showed up many times. The DNA for the CDR3 is TGCAGCGGGAGCCCGGCGGGGAATGAGCAGTTCTTC. Translating gives CSGSPAGNEQFF. The chain is built from TRBV29-1 and TRBJ2-1, with D perhaps matching TRBD2 (6 bases). Trimming left V 7 bases short and J 7 bases short, with 14 bases between. CDR3 length: 12 residues. The germline V gene has CDR1 SQVTM and CDR2 ANQGSEA.

This clonotype was seen ten or more times. The chain combines TRBV12-3 or TRBV12-4 with TRBJ2-7, with a possible D match to TRBD2 (6 bases). The CDR3 covers 13 residues. The V end was cut by 2 bases, the J end by 3 bases, with 8 bases between. The CDR3 protein is CASSLQGGYEQYF. The CDR3 DNA follows: TGTGCCAGCAGTTTACAGGGAGGCTACGAGCAGTACTTC.

This clonotype was seen repeatedly, ten times or more. The rearrangement joins TRBV20-1 to TRBJ2-1; TRBD2 might be the D (6 bases). The V gene's germline CDR1 is DFQATT and CDR2 SNEGSKA (reference sequence). The CDR3 loop spans 15 amino acids. Trimming cost V 1 base and J 9 bases, with 19 bases left between them. The CDR3 sequence: CSARGLGLIALEQFF. In nucleotides, the CDR3 is TGCAGTGCTAGAGGACTGGGACTTATTGCCCTTGAGCAGTTCTTC.

The table lists this clonotype with a few counts. The chain couples TRBV6-1 to TRBJ2-2; no definite D call. Germline loops: CDR1 MNHNS, CDR2 SASEGT. This CDR3 contains 16 residues. The V end was cut by 7 bases, the J end by 4 bases, with 19 bases between. The CDR3 nucleotides are TGTGCCAGCATACCGACGATTATAGTGGGCACCGGGGAGCTGTTTTTT. It yields the protein CASIPTIIVGTGELFF.

The gene calls are TRBV6-6 and TRBJ2-7, with no clear D. From germline, CDR1 is MNHNY and CDR2 SVGAGI (reference sequence). CDR3 size: 13 residues. V dropped 4 bases and J dropped 3 bases, with 10 bases sitting between them. The CDR3 here is CASSSQEYYEQYF. The CDR3 DNA is TGTGCCAGCAGTTCTCAGGAATACTACGAGCAGTACTTC.

This clonotype has at least ten counts. The genes are TRBV29-1 and TRBJ1-2; 9 bases align to TRBD1. This CDR3 contains 14 residues. In germline, CDR1 is SQVTM, CDR2 ANQGSEA. V shed 7 bases, J shed 6 bases, and the junction held 12 bases outside the gene matches. The CDR3 bases are TGCAGCGCCCGAGGGGGACAGGGTATGGATGGCTACACCTTC. Its protein is CSARGGQGMDGYTF.

This clonotype was picked up many times. This chain connects TRBV13 to TRBJ2-1; D not certain. Germline V gives CDR1 PRHDT, CDR2 FYEKMQ (reference sequence). Trimming pared 6 bases from V and 4 bases from J, leaving 13 bases between. This CDR3 has 14 residues. The CDR3 DNA reads as TGTGCCAGCAGGCACTCTATTCCGTACAATGAGCAGTTCTTC. Translated: CASRHSIPYNEQFF.

At least ten counts were recorded for this clonotype. V gene TRBV5-1 combines with J gene TRBJ2-7, with TRBD1 matching 7 bases. The CDR3 is 14 amino acids. Unmatched junction bases numbered 9, after V lost 4 bases and J lost 5 bases. CDR1 and CDR2 from the germline V gene are SGHRS and YFSETQ. For the CDR3, the DNA is TGCGCCAGCAGCGACAAGACAGGGAACCACGAGCAGTACTTC. This encodes CASSDKTGNHEQYF.

The chain employs TRBV10-3 and TRBJ2-6, with 15 bases that match TRBD2. The CDR3 spans 17 residues. Trimming at V came to 7 bases and at J to 0 bases, leaving 1 base not matched to a gene. Germline assignment: CDR1 ENHRY and CDR2 SYGVKD. CDR3 protein: CAIMGLAGGSGANVLTF. CDR3 DNA: TGTGCCATCATGGGACTAGCGGGGGGCTCTGGGGCCAACGTCCTGACTTTC.

This chain links TRBV29-1 with TRBJ1-1, with D unresolved. V lost 5 bases, J lost 1 base, and 5 bases lay in between. This CDR3 comprises 11 residues. Per germline, CDR1 SQVTM and CDR2 ANQGSEA. The CDR3 sequence: CSVFRNTEAFF. As DNA, the CDR3 is TGCAGCGTTTTTCGGAACACTGAAGCTTTCTTT.

This clonotype has at least ten counts. The rearrangement uses TRBV4-1 and TRBJ2-7; 10 positions match TRBD1. Looked up from germline, CDR1 is MGHRA and CDR2 is YSYEKL. The CDR3 runs 15 residues. Trimming took 3 bases from V and 3 from J; bases not matched to a gene: 5. The CDR3 region has the DNA TGCGCCAGCAGCCAGACAGGGGGCGGTATCTACGAGCAGTACGTC. It specifies CASSQTGGGIYEQYV.

The chain is built from TRBV20-1 and TRBJ2-1; possible D gene TRBD2, 5 bases. This CDR3 contains 13 residues. The V gene's germline CDR1 is DFQATT and CDR2 SNEGSKA (reference sequence). CDR3 coding DNA: TGCAGCGGCTTTGCGGAGGACTACAATGAGCAGTTCTTC. Its protein is CSGFAEDYNEQFF.